Shown below are 12 T cell receptor beta chains from a single sample sequenced in a study of shared T cell receptors in the human thymus. Using immunoSEQ multiplex PCR, the repertoire was profiled, and TCRdb retains in-frame clones only, with some absent. The table has 650,000 to 950,000 clones, 70% to 90% seen once; the top ten hold around 0.0094%. This same sample was also part of a study on human thymus T cells.

Sequenced: thymocytes. The receptors shown here come from a girl less than two years old with a congenital heart defect.

This clone was counted a few times. The gene calls are TRBV6-1 and TRBJ2-3; TRBD1 matches at 10 bases. This CDR3 comprises 15 residues. CDR1 is MNHNS and CDR2 is SASEGT in the germline V gene. The junction had 10 bases not matched to a gene; V was cut back by 4 bases and J by 9 bases. The CDR3 DNA sequence: TGTGCCAGCAGTGGGATGACAGGGGGCCGGGGGACGCAGTATTTT. It yields the protein CASSGMTGGRGTQYF.

The chain combines TRBV25-1 with TRBJ2-2; maybe TRBD1 (5 bases). Trimming cost V 1 base and J 4 bases, with 13 bases left between them. The CDR3 has 16 amino acids. The germline gives CDR1 MGHDK, CDR2 SYGVNS. CDR3 residues: CASSESSGSITGELFF. In DNA form, the CDR3 reads TGTGCCAGCAGTGAATCATCAGGGTCGATCACCGGGGAGCTGTTTTTT.

There are a few counts of this clone. The chain employs TRBV19 and TRBJ2-7, with 9 bases fitting TRBD1. The CDR3 loop spans 15 amino acids. From germline, CDR1 is LNHDA and CDR2 SQIVND (reference sequence). With 9 bases clipped from V and 3 bases from J, the junction kept 12 bases outside the gene matches. CDR3: CASSTTGTGLYEQYF. DNA for the CDR3: TGTGCCAGCTCCACCACCGGGACAGGGCTCTACGAGCAGTACTTC.

This CDR3 reads CASSESYQRGGEETQYF. The CDR3 nucleotides are TGTGCCAGCAGTGAATCCTATCAGCGGGGAGGGGAAGAGACCCAGTACTTC. The genes are TRBV25-1 and TRBJ2-5; 7 nucleotides line up with TRBD2. The trim removed 1 base at V and 3 bases at J, leaving 11 bases unmatched. This CDR3 comprises 17 residues. Germline values: CDR1 MGHDK, CDR2 SYGVNS.

This sequence joins TRBV29-1 and TRBJ2-3, with 11 bases identical to TRBD1. V dropped 4 bases and J dropped 6; count of bases not matched to a gene: 3. CDR3 length: 13 amino acids. Per the germline V gene, CDR1 is SQVTM and CDR2 is ANQGSEA. In nucleotides, the CDR3 is TGCAGCGTTGGGGGACAGGGGGGGGATACGCAGTATTTT. Amino acid sequence: CSVGGQGGDTQYF.

The chain recombines TRBV11-1 with TRBJ1-1, with unresolved D. CDR3 length: 15 residues. V was clipped by 5 bases and J by 9 bases, with 22 bases between them. Germline CDR1 SGHAT, CDR2 FQDESV (reference sequence). CDR3 coding DNA: TGTGCCAGCAGCCCCACCTCTGAGAGAGAGAGGCAAGCTTTCTTT. This gives the protein CASSPTSERERQAFF.

V and J are TRBV14 and TRBJ2-3, with a weak D call TRBD2 (6 bases). Germline V lookup: CDR1 SGHDN, CDR2 FVKESK. Trimming pared 0 bases from V and 6 bases from J, leaving 16 bases between. CDR3 length equals 16 residues. CDR3 amino acids: CASSQDTVGTSDTQYF. The CDR3 nucleotides read TGTGCCAGCAGCCAAGATACGGTGGGGACTTCGGATACGCAGTATTTT.

This rearrangement joins TRBV4-1 to TRBJ1-5; 7 bases are a match to TRBD1. The V segment lost 5 bases and the J segment 6 bases; nucleotides outside the gene matches: 7. The germline V gene encodes CDR1 MGHRA and CDR2 YSYEKL. The CDR3 extends over 14 amino acids. CDR3 amino acids: CASSVGRGTQPQHF. For the CDR3, the DNA is TGCGCCAGCAGCGTAGGCAGGGGGACTCAGCCCCAGCATTTT.

V gene TRBV18 combines with J gene TRBJ2-3; 7 nucleotides agree with TRBD2. The ends lost 4 bases at V and 0 bases at J; junction bases unmatched: 19. In germline, CDR1 is KGHSH, CDR2 LQKENI. This CDR3 spans 20 amino acids. The CDR3 DNA follows: TGTGCCAGCTCACTTCTTGGTGGCGGGGGAGGAAGTAATAGCACAGATACGCAGTATTTT. Translating gives CASSLLGGGGGSNSTDTQYF.

The CDR3 is CASSQGDRGEGPYSPLHF. CDR3 sequence (DNA): TGTGCCAGCAGCCAAGGGGACAGGGGCGAGGGGCCGTATTCACCCCTCCACTTT. The V and J genes are TRBV4-2 and TRBJ1-6; 10 bases line up with TRBD1. The germline gives CDR1 LGHNA, CDR2 YNFKEQ. The V segment lost 1 base and the J segment 8 bases; nucleotides outside the gene matches: 11. CDR3 size: 18 residues.

CDR3 protein: CATSREGRYEQYF. The CDR3 DNA follows: TGTGCCACCAGCAGAGAGGGCAGGTATGAGCAGTACTTC. The gene calls are TRBV15 and TRBJ2-7; D unresolved. The germline V gene has CDR1 LNHNV and CDR2 YYDKDF (reference sequence). The CDR3 has 13 residues. V was shortened by 0 bases and J by 7 bases, with 10 bases between the two germline ends.

This chain joins TRBV6-1 and TRBJ2-2, with D unclear. V dropped 7 bases and J dropped 4 bases, with 4 bases sitting between them. This CDR3 is 11 amino acids long. CDR1 is MNHNS and CDR2 is SASEGT in the germline V gene. CDR3 loop: CASIGTGELFF. In DNA form, the CDR3 reads TGTGCCAGCATCGGCACCGGGGAGCTGTTTTTT.